This entry describes one T cell receptor (beta chain). This sample is drawn from a study of T cell responses to AZD1222 COVID-19 vaccine. Sequenced by immunoSEQ multiplex PCR; TCRdb stores in-frame clones only, minus some. In the table there are around 120,000 clones, 75% to 90% of which are singletons. This clonotype was sampled from an adult in good health. Sequenced material: peripheral blood, taken on day 0 of MenACWY control vaccination.

Here the CDR3 DNA reads TGTGCCAGCAGCCCCGGTCTGGGGGAGGGGAGAGCCTACAATGAGCAGTTCTTC. Amino acid sequence: CASSPGLGEGRAYNEQFF. The chain has TRBV5-6 and TRBJ2-1, with 7 bases that match TRBD2. V shed 4 bases, J shed 2 bases, and the junction held 15 bases outside the gene matches. Germline loops: CDR1 SGHDT, CDR2 YYEEEE. There are 18 residues in the CDR3.